This entry features one T cell receptor beta chain sequence. As yet, its antigen is unknown. This entry belongs to a study of T cells after yellow fever vaccination. General study points: Clones that expanded after primary vaccination mostly reappeared after the booster (96% CD4, roughly 90% CD8).

5'RACE template switching generated TCR cDNA, adding a universal primer site and UMIs. TCRdb processed the 5' RACE reads anew with MiXCR; each CDR3 protein has one entry. The repertoire holds a few hundred thousand distinct CDR3 sequences, with about a sixth as singletons. The CDR3 is 11 residues long. Germline-derived CDR1 and CDR2 are DFQATT and SNEGSKA (reference sequence). Trimming shortened V by 2 bases and J by 11 bases, and 12 bases separated the two germline ends. This receptor was identified in a man between 18 and 35 years old who received the YFV17D yellow fever vaccine. The chain carries TRBV20-1 and TRBJ1-1; D possibly corresponds to TRBD1 (5 bases). The starting material was PBMCs, obtained around 5 days after the first yellow fever vaccination. CDR3 protein: CSARRQGKAFF. DNA of the CDR3: TGCAGTGCTAGAAGGCAGGGAAAGGCTTTCTTT.